The sequence of this T cell receptor beta chain was determined in a study of blood T cell repertoires in COVID-19. Study context: The analysed material was cDNA or gDNA that came from T cells, B-cell-depleted T cells, or PBMCs.

Clones were sequenced by immunoSEQ multiplex PCR, and TCRdb holds only the in-frame ones, with some missing. Of roughly 350,000 clones in the sample, 85% are singletons; the top ten hold 3.5% to 4%. This CDR3 spans 15 amino acids. The V gene lost 0 bases and the J gene lost 6 bases, with 14 bases spanning the gap. Germline V CDR1 and CDR2: LNHNV, YYDKDF (reference sequence). Sequenced material: peripheral blood. The source is a woman under 30 with acute or convalescent COVID-19. This chain joins TRBV15 and TRBJ1-2, with unresolved D. CDR3 in amino acids: CATSRDGLGVNGYTF. For the CDR3, the DNA is TGTGCCACCAGCAGAGATGGATTGGGAGTTAATGGCTACACCTTC.